The present T cell receptor beta chain was sequenced within a study of OX40 agonist ivuxolimab in advanced cancers. About the research overall: Dose-escalation patients were diagnosed with hepatocellular carcinoma, melanoma, renal cell cancer or head and neck cancer. Study findings and constraints: Specificity for antigen went undetermined in the expanded peripheral T cells. In general, CD8+ T cells held more expanded clones than CD4+ did, on average. Partial responders at 0.1-3.0 mg/kg showed near-lowest clonal expansion.

In the case of this clone: Its antigen is as yet unknown.

Some clones are missing from TCRdb's copy, which holds only in-frame ones; the method was immunoSEQ multiplex PCR. The sample records roughly 75,000 clones, roughly 85% being singletons. Trimming took off 7 bases at V and 6 bases at J, with 16 bases between the two ends. From germline, CDR1 is MDHEN and CDR2 SYDVKM. This CDR3 comprises 14 residues. The chain joins TRBV28 to TRBJ2-4; D may be TRBD2 (6 bases). This TCR was sampled from an adult with an advanced solid tumor such as melanoma, head and neck, liver or kidney cancer. Sequences were derived from CD4+ or CD8+ T cells sorted from blood, sampled in a trial of the OX40 agonist ivuxolimab. CDR3 coding DNA: TGTGCCAGCAATTCCAGGGCGCGGGGAAACATTCAGTACTTC. This encodes CASNSRARGNIQYF.